Presented here are 30 T cell receptor beta chains from one specimen sequenced in a study of regulatory T cells in long-lasting Graves disease. Through Arm-PCR of CDR3 regions and iRepertoire HTBI primers, TCR beta libraries were built. In TCRdb, the multiplex PCR reads were re-called with MiXCR into one record per CDR3 protein. The sample has hundreds of thousands of distinct CDR3 sequences, around 20% seen once. Time point noted: persistent/refractory GD, antithyroid drugs over 5 years with positive TRAb. Making the TCR library involved RNA that had been extracted from PBMCs. Here the sequenced sample was peripheral blood mononuclear cells (PBMCs), taken when the disease was refractory, from a patient treated with antithyroid drugs. Receptors originate from a female donor with Graves disease.

This chain links TRBV24-1 with TRBJ1-1, with D maybe TRBD1 (6 bases). The CDR3 is 12 amino acids. With 9 bases removed from V and 4 bases from J, the gap between germline ends came to 11 bases. Germline CDR1 and CDR2: KGHDR and SFDVKD. The CDR3 coding sequence is TGTGCCACCGGGGGGCTGGGCACTGAAGCTTTCTTT. It yields the protein CATGGLGTEAFF.

This clonotype was seen many times. The rearrangement joins TRBV18 to TRBJ1-2; TRBD1 might be the D (6 bases). The CDR3 extends over 14 amino acids. With 3 bases removed from V and 8 bases from J, the gap between germline ends came to 16 bases. Per germline, CDR1 KGHSH and CDR2 LQKENI. The CDR3 sequence: CASSPATGGRGYTF. As DNA, the CDR3 is TGTGCCAGCTCACCCGCGACAGGCGGACGGGGCTACACCTTC.

This clonotype was recorded a few times. The rearrangement links TRBV6-1 to TRBJ2-7; no clear D. The V gene lost 6 bases and the J gene lost 3 bases, with 15 bases spanning the gap. Germline CDR1 and CDR2: MNHNS and SASEGT. The CDR3 is made up of 14 amino acids. CDR3 in amino acids: CASSPDVSIYEQYF. CDR3 DNA sequence: TGTGCCAGCAGCCCAGACGTGTCGATCTACGAGCAGTACTTC.

The sample holds many counts of this clonotype. This sequence joins TRBV12-3 or TRBV12-4 and TRBJ2-2; 7 bases map to TRBD1. This CDR3 has 16 amino acids. With 4 bases clipped from V and 6 bases from J, the junction kept 11 bases outside the gene matches. The CDR3 loop reads CASSYRRQGWPGELFF. The CDR3 nucleotides read TGTGCCAGCAGTTACCGCCGACAGGGCTGGCCCGGGGAGCTGTTTTTT.

This clonotype was observed a handful of times. This chain uses TRBV9 with TRBJ2-7; no clear D gene. The CDR3 is 15 amino acids. Trimming left V 0 bases short and J 3 bases short, with 13 bases between. CDR1 and CDR2 from the germline V gene are SGDLS and YYNGEE. CDR3 in DNA: TGTGCCAGCAGCGTAGTCCCAGGAGAGGTCTACGAGCAGTACTTC. This codes for CASSVVPGEVYEQYF. Full variable domain (rest looked up from reference TRBV9 and TRBJ2-7): DSGVTQTPKHLITATGQRVTLRCSPRSGDLSVYWYQQSLDQGLQFLIQYYNGEERAKGNILERFSAQQFPDLHSELNLSSLELGDSALYFCASSVVPGEVYEQYFGPGTRLTVT.

The V and J genes are TRBV20-1 and TRBJ2-7; maybe TRBD1 (6 bases). The CDR3 length is 15 residues. CDR1 and CDR2 (germline): DFQATT, SNEGSKA (reference sequence). The V end was cut by 4 bases, the J end by 0 bases, with 16 bases between. CDR3 amino acids: CSAKIPRDTSYEQYF. As DNA, the CDR3 is TGCAGTGCTAAAATCCCCCGGGACACCTCCTACGAGCAGTACTTC.

V is TRBV7-9 and J is TRBJ2-7; 11 positions agree with TRBD2. Germline V gene sequence: CDR1 SEHNR, CDR2 FQNEAQ (reference sequence). Trimming at V came to 3 bases and at J to 4 bases, leaving 5 bases not matched to a gene. The CDR3 contains 15 residues. The DNA for the CDR3 is TGTGCCAGCAGCTTGGCAACTAGCGGGGGTTACGAGCAGTACTTC. This encodes CASSLATSGGYEQYF.

This clonotype is a singleton in its sample. The chain recombines TRBV4-1 with TRBJ2-5, with D perhaps matching TRBD1 (6 bases). The CDR3 has 18 residues. Between the trimmed V and J ends, which lost 0 bases and 5 bases, there was a span of 22 bases. The germline CDR1 and CDR2 sequences are MGHRA and YSYEKL. For the CDR3, the DNA is TGCGCCAGCAGCCAAGAACCTGGCGAGAGGGGGAGTGGGGAGACCCAGTACTTC. Amino acids: CASSQEPGERGSGETQYF.

CDR3 residues: CASSLLAQGVDTQYF. The CDR3 DNA is TGTGCCAGCAGCTTGTTGGCCCAAGGTGTAGATACGCAGTATTTT. The chain has TRBV11-2 and TRBJ2-3, with D unclear. Germline CDR1 reads SGHAT; CDR2 reads FQNNGV. V shed 3 bases and J shed 5 bases, with 15 bases lying between them. This CDR3 region has 15 residues.

This clonotype has ten or more counts. This chain links TRBV7-2 with TRBJ2-5; TRBD2 is a possible D gene (7 bases). With 5 bases removed from V and 4 bases from J, the gap between germline ends came to 20 bases. The germline gives CDR1 SGHTA, CDR2 FQGNSA. The CDR3 totals 16 residues. Here the CDR3 reads CASSPRISGGGETQYF. CDR3 coding DNA: TGTGCCAGCAGCCCGAGGATTTCGGGGGGCGGAGAGACCCAGTACTTC.

The table lists this clonotype with a few counts. The chain recombines TRBV29-1 with TRBJ2-2; no clear D. The V end was cut by 6 bases, the J end by 0 bases, with 17 bases between. Germline loops: CDR1 SQVTM, CDR2 ANQGSEA. CDR3 size: 16 residues. The CDR3 protein is CSVSGGGLANTGELFF. The CDR3 DNA sequence: TGCAGCGTCTCGGGTGGTGGGCTCGCGAACACCGGGGAGCTGTTTTTT.

This clonotype was seen at least ten times. The genes are TRBV6-5 and TRBJ2-7, with 9 bases fitting TRBD1. J was trimmed by 7 bases and V by 0 bases; bases with no gene match: 7. CDR1 is MNHEY and CDR2 is SVGAGI in the germline V gene. The CDR3 sequence is 15 residues long. In nucleotides, the CDR3 is TGTGCCAGCAGTTACTCGGGGACAGGGAGAATGGAGCAGTACTTC. Its translation: CASSYSGTGRMEQYF.

The V and J genes are TRBV25-1 and TRBJ2-3; D is uncertain. Trimming left V 5 bases short and J 3 bases short, with 9 bases between. Per germline, CDR1 MGHDK and CDR2 SYGVNS. The CDR3 is 13 amino acids. Here the CDR3 reads CASSPSETDTQYF. The CDR3 DNA sequence: TGTGCCAGCAGTCCGAGCGAGACAGATACGCAGTATTTT.

This clonotype was recorded many times. The chain joins TRBV5-6 to TRBJ2-7; perhaps TRBD2 as D (6 bases). V gave up 0 bases and J gave up 3 bases, with 10 bases separating them. CDR1 is SGHDT, CDR2 YYEEEE, per germline. This CDR3 is 14 amino acids long. The CDR3 here is CASSLELADYEQYF. CDR3 nucleotide sequence: TGTGCCAGCAGCTTGGAGTTAGCGGACTACGAGCAGTACTTC.

A few counts support this clonotype. The chain uses TRBV20-1 and TRBJ1-1; 8 positions agree with TRBD1. The junction had 10 bases not matched to a gene; V was cut back by 6 bases and J by 1 base. Per the germline V gene, CDR1 is DFQATT and CDR2 is SNEGSKA (reference sequence). The CDR3 has 15 residues. The CDR3 spells CSALTGVEGNTEAFF. In DNA form, the CDR3 reads TGCAGTGCACTGACAGGGGTAGAAGGGAACACTGAAGCTTTCTTT.

This clonotype showed up just a few times. The chain couples TRBV7-9 to TRBJ2-7, with D perhaps given as TRBD1 or TRBD2 (6 bases each). CDR3 size: 15 residues. The V end lost 4 bases, the J end lost 2 bases, and 15 bases lay between the germline ends. Per the germline V gene, CDR1 is SEHNR and CDR2 is FQNEAQ (reference sequence). CDR3 loop: CASSSTEGGTYEQYF. In DNA, the CDR3 is TGTGCCAGCAGCTCAACAGAGGGGGGTACCTACGAGCAGTACTTC.

Remarks on this clonotype: Without the conserved terminal phenylalanine or tryptophan, this CDR3 likely stems from a read error. The rearrangement links TRBV7-9 to TRBJ2-7; no definite D call. The CDR3 extends over 13 amino acids. The V end lost 4 bases, the J end lost 3 bases, and 10 bases lay between the germline ends. Germline CDR1 SEHNR, CDR2 FQNEAQ (reference sequence). CDR3 amino acids: CASSSPAGYEQYS. The CDR3 DNA is TGTGCCAGCAGCTCTCCGGCTGGCTACGAGCAGTACTCC.

The chain carries TRBV6-2 or TRBV6-3 and TRBJ1-6; D unclear. CDR3 length equals 17 residues. With 7 bases removed from V and 6 bases from J, the gap between germline ends came to 22 bases. The V gene's germline CDR1 is MNHEY and CDR2 SVGEGT. The CDR3 nucleotides read TGTGCCAGCATCGTTCGTCTTCCCGGGAGGAGTAATTCACCCCTCCACTTT. Protein: CASIVRLPGRSNSPLHF.

In this sample, this clonotype turned up many times. This chain links TRBV30 with TRBJ1-4; D possibly corresponds to TRBD1 (5 bases). CDR3 length: 14 amino acids. Trimming cost V 0 bases and J 8 bases, with 13 bases left between them. Germline V gene sequence: CDR1 GTSNPN, CDR2 SVGIG (reference sequence). The CDR3 DNA reads TGTGCCTGGAGTGTACGGGGGATGCGAGAAAAACTGTTTTTT. Translation: CAWSVRGMREKLFF.

This clonotype has at least ten counts. The J gene is TRBJ2-7, the V gene TRBV7-6; D gene unclear. The CDR3 is 14 amino acids. Germline loops: CDR1 SGHVS, CDR2 FNYEAQ. Between the trimmed V and J ends, which lost 3 bases and 0 bases, there was a span of 9 bases. CDR3 DNA: TGTGCCAGCAGCTTGACTGTGAGCTCCTACGAGCAGTACTTC. Amino acids: CASSLTVSSYEQYF.

Concerning this clonotype: This may be a read error: a much more frequent sequence differs by one nucleotide. The chain has TRBV27 and TRBJ2-7, with TRBD2 matching over 8 bases. V was clipped by 5 bases and J by 3 bases; unmatched bases: 6. CDR3 size: 14 residues. From germline, CDR1 is MNHEY and CDR2 SMNVEV (reference sequence). CDR3 coding DNA: TGTGCCAGCAGTGAGACTAGCGAGCTCTACGAGCAGTACTTC. Translating gives CASSETSELYEQYF.

The chain combines TRBV7-6 with TRBJ1-2; 10 bases match TRBD1. Trimming at V came to 6 bases and at J to 6 bases, leaving 10 bases not matched to a gene. From germline, CDR1 is SGHVS and CDR2 FNYEAQ. CDR3 length: 15 residues. The CDR3 DNA reads TGTGCCAGCAGTCTCCTGCCGGGACAGGGGAATGGCTACACCTTC. This codes for CASSLLPGQGNGYTF.

This clonotype has ten or more counts. This chain uses TRBV6-1 with TRBJ1-2; TRBD1 agrees at 9 bases. Trimming removed 4 bases from V and 4 bases from J; junction bases left unmatched: 4. Germline-derived CDR1 and CDR2 are MNHNS and SASEGT. The CDR3 has 14 residues. CDR3 residues: CASSVDRGGYGYTF. CDR3 coding DNA: TGTGCCAGCAGTGTGGACAGGGGAGGCTATGGCTACACCTTC.

V gene TRBV3-1 combines with J gene TRBJ2-1, with D tentatively TRBD1 or TRBD2 (5 bases each). The CDR3 totals 13 residues. V dropped 3 bases and J dropped 11 bases, with 14 bases sitting between them. In germline, CDR1 is LGHDT, CDR2 YNNKEL (reference sequence). The CDR3 DNA follows: TGTGCCAGCAGCCAGAGGTGGGGGTCCAAGCAGTTCTTC. Translated: CASSQRWGSKQFF.

This clonotype was picked up many times. The V gene is TRBV11-2, the J gene TRBJ1-5; perhaps TRBD1 as D (5 bases). In germline, CDR1 is SGHAT, CDR2 FQNNGV. Trimming cost V 3 bases and J 6 bases, with 9 bases left between them. The CDR3 length is 13 residues. For the CDR3, the DNA is TGTGCCAGCAGCTTCGGGGGGAGTCAGCCCCAGCATTTT. Translated: CASSFGGSQPQHF.

This clonotype was found many times. The chain employs TRBV2 and TRBJ2-7, with TRBD1 identical over 8 bases. This CDR3 is built from 15 residues. Germline V gene lookup returns CDR1 SNHLY and CDR2 FYNNEI. The ends lost 3 bases at V and 2 bases at J; junction bases unmatched: 6. The DNA for the CDR3 is TGTGCCAGCAGTGAGTGGACAGGGAAGACCTACGAGCAGTACTTC. Amino acids: CASSEWTGKTYEQYF.

This clonotype was seen repeatedly, ten times or more. The V call is TRBV10-3, the J call TRBJ1-4, with TRBD1 identical over 7 bases. The CDR3 loop spans 17 amino acids. Trimming took 4 bases from V and 3 from J; bases not matched to a gene: 11. Looked up from germline, CDR1 is ENHRY and CDR2 is SYGVKD. In nucleotides, the CDR3 is TGTGCCATCAGTGGGGGTTCTCCGGGACAGCCTAATGAAAAACTGTTTTTT. Its translation is CAISGGSPGQPNEKLFF.

The genes are TRBV6-2 or TRBV6-3 and TRBJ1-1; D gene uncertain. CDR1 MNHEY and CDR2 SVGEGT come from the germline V gene. This CDR3 has 11 residues. Trimming removed 9 bases from V and 3 bases from J, with 8 bases in between. The DNA of the CDR3 is TGTGCCAGGAGGAAGCACACTGAAGCTTTCTTT. It codes for CARRKHTEAFF.

CDR3 in amino acids: CASSPLAGEAGEQYF. CDR3 nucleotide sequence: TGTGCCAGCAGCCCGCTAGCGGGAGAGGCTGGCGAGCAGTACTTC. This chain joins TRBV5-6 and TRBJ2-7; TRBD2 agrees at 10 bases. The V gene end was trimmed by 4 bases and the J gene end by 6 bases; junction bases not matched to a gene: 10. Germline CDR1 and CDR2: SGHDT and YYEEEE. The CDR3 contains 15 residues.

This clonotype showed up many times. The chain is built from TRBV7-2 and TRBJ1-4; D uncertain. Germline-derived CDR1 and CDR2 are SGHTA and FQGNSA. The CDR3 covers 15 residues. V lost 5 bases, J lost 11 bases, and 21 bases lay in between. The CDR3 sequence: CASSPGSYTLGKLFF. CDR3 coding DNA: TGTGCCAGCAGCCCGGGGAGTTATACCTTGGGCAAACTGTTTTTT. Based on the CDR3 plus reference TRBV7-2 and TRBJ1-4, the full variable domain is GAGVSQSPSNKVTEKGKDVELRCDPISGHTALYWYRQSLGQGLEFLIYFQGNSAPDKSGLPSDRFSAERTGGSVSTLTIQRTQQEDSAVYLCASSPGSYTLGKLFFGSGTQLSVL.